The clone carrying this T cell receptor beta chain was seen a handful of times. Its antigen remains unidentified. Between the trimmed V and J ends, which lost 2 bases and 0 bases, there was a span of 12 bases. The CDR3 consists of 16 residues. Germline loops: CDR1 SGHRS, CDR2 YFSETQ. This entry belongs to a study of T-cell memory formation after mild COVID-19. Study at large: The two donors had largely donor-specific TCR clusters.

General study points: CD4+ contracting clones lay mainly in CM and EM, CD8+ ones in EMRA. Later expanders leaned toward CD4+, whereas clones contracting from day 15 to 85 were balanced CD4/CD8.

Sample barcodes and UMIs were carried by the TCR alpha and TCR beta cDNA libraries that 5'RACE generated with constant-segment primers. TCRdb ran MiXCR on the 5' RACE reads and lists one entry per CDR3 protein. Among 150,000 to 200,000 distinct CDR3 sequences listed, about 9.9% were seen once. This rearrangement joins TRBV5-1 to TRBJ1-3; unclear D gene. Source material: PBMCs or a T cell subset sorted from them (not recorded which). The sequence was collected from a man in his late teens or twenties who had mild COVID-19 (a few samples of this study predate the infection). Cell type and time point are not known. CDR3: CASSLPVTNSGNTIYF. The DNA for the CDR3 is TGCGCCAGCAGCTTACCGGTGACTAACTCTGGAAACACCATATATTTT.